This is a list of T cell receptor beta chains from one sample in a study of identical twins. TCRdb reprocessed the 5' RACE reads with MiXCR, giving one entry per CDR3 protein. Of approximately 230,000 distinct CDR3 sequences listed, about 14% are singletons. The sequenced sample consisted of memory (CD45RO+) T cells sorted from blood. These receptors came from a woman under 30 in good health. Both conserved end residues are part of each CDR3. The D gene is left open where the match is weak. The size field is filled for only some rows; it gives once, few, many or a size class.

CDR3,DNA,J,D,V,size
CASGAGSFFNYGYTF,TGTGCTAGTGGAGCCGGGTCCTTTTTTAACTATGGCTACACCTTC,TRBJ1-2,.,TRBV12-5,.
CASSNGSGANVLTF,TGTGCCAGCAGTAATGGCTCTGGGGCCAACGTCCTGACTTTC,TRBJ2-6,.,TRBV6-4,few
CASSYSPSSSYEQYF,TGTGCCAGCAGTTACTCGCCCAGCAGCTCCTACGAGCAGTACTTC,TRBJ2-7,.,TRBV6-5,.
CASSFTVAGVNEQFF,TGTGCCAGCAGCTTCACCGTAGCGGGAGTGAATGAGCAGTTCTTC,TRBJ2-1,TRBD2,TRBV7-7,many
CATSRDRVTVTEAFF,TGTGCCACCAGCAGAGACCGCGTTACAGTTACTGAAGCTTTCTTT,TRBJ1-1,.,TRBV15,.
CASSLSGPTLYEQYF,TGTGCCAGCAGCCTCTCCGGGCCTACCCTCTACGAGCAGTACTTC,TRBJ2-7,.,TRBV5-6,.
CASSSLRSEQYF,TGTGCCAGCTCATCCCTTCGCTCCGAGCAGTACTTC,TRBJ2-7,.,TRBV18,.
CASSVAANTEAFF,TGTGCCAGCAGCGTAGCTGCGAACACTGAAGCTTTCTTT,TRBJ1-1,.,TRBV9,many
CASSTRTGNTEAFF,TGTGCCAGCAGTACGCGGACAGGGAACACTGAAGCTTTCTTT,TRBJ1-1,TRBD1,TRBV12-3/TRBV12-4,few
CASSDLSGSIFTQYF,TGCGCCAGCAGTGACCTAAGCGGGAGCATTTTTACGCAGTATTTT,TRBJ2-3,TRBD2,TRBV5-1,many
CGSSRGQGWAGELFF,TGTGGCAGCAGCCGTGGACAGGGCTGGGCCGGGGAGCTGTTTTTT,TRBJ2-2,TRBD1,TRBV5-5,once
CASSQDPQPKFF,TGTGCCAGCAGCCAAGATCCCCAACCAAAGTTCTTC,TRBJ2-1,.,TRBV3-1,many
CATSRDGGRNQPQHF,TGTGCCACCAGCAGAGATGGAGGGCGCAATCAGCCCCAGCATTTT,TRBJ1-5,.,TRBV15,.
CASSLRTDTEAFF,TGTGCCAGCAGCTTAAGGACCGACACTGAAGCTTTCTTT,TRBJ1-1,.,TRBV7-9,few